Described below is a single T cell receptor beta chain sequence and its context. Antigen unknown. Researchers ran the PCR with 60 Vbeta and 13 Jbeta primers. Sequencing used immunoSEQ multiplex PCR; TCRdb keeps in-frame clones, though not all of them. Of around 180,000 clones in the sample, 78% were seen once. This entry belongs to a study of cytomegalovirus exposure and HLA in healthy donors. Trimming took 7 bases from V and 4 from J, leaving 20 bases between them. Germline V gives CDR1 SGHRS, CDR2 YFSETQ. This CDR3 spans 15 amino acids. Overall study results and limits: The majority of TCR sequences were rare, yet some public TCRs appeared in many donors. The study reported that TCR beta sequences accurately predicted HLA-A and HLA-B alleles in most subjects.

The TCR originated in a woman aged 25 to 39 in good health and CMV-seropositive. What was sequenced was PBMCs. V and J are TRBV5-1 and TRBJ2-5; D is perhaps TRBD1 (6 bases). The CDR3 DNA reads as TGCGCCAGCGCTCGACCGGACAGCATTCGAGAGACCCAGTACTTC. Translation gives CASARPDSIRETQYF.